Listed below are T cell receptor beta chains from one sample, sequenced in a study of cytomegalovirus exposure and HLA in healthy donors. Assay: immunoSEQ multiplex PCR; the TCRdb copy retains only in-frame clones and omits some. The sample has fewer than 150,000 clones, approximately 80% seen once; the top ten hold 0.2% to 0.25%. The sequenced sample was PBMCs. These receptors originate from a man aged 50-60 years in good health and CMV-seronegative. Both conserved end residues are part of each CDR3. D genes are given only for firm matches. The listing skips clone size in some rows; elsewhere it reads once, few, many or a size class.

TGTGCCAGCAGCTTCGCAGGGTCAGTAAGGAACGAGCAGTACTTC CASSFAGSVRNEQYF TRBJ2-7 TRBV5-4 . few
TGTGCCAGCAGGACGGGTTGGGGGCAGAATTCACCCCTCCACTTT CASRTGWGQNSPLHF TRBJ1-6 TRBV5-6 . few
TGCGCCAGCAGTCCCCTGGCTTTGGACGAGCAGTACTTC CASSPLALDEQYF TRBJ2-7 TRBV10-2 . once
TGTGCCTGGAGATGGGCGGGGGGGCGCCACGAGCAGTACTTC CAWRWAGGRHEQYF TRBJ2-7 TRBV30 TRBD2 .
TGTGCCAGCAGGGGTCCGGGGTCACCCCTCCACTTT CASRGPGSPLHF TRBJ1-6 TRBV27 . once
TGCGCCAGCAGCTTGGACGGGTCGGGAAACACCATATATTTT CASSLDGSGNTIYF TRBJ1-3 TRBV5-1 . .
TGTGCCAGCATGGGGCGGACCCAAGAGACCCAGTACTTC CASMGRTQETQYF TRBJ2-5 TRBV28 . .
TGTGCCAGCAGCTTGAATAGTGTACAGTATGACACAGATACGCAGTATTTT CASSLNSVQYDTDTQYF TRBJ2-3 TRBV7-9 . .
TGTGCCAGCAGTTATGCGGGCCGAGAGACCCAGTACTTC CASSYAGRETQYF TRBJ2-5 TRBV7-2 . .
TGTGCCAGTACCACGGGGGGGATCCAAGAGACCCAGTACTTC CASTTGGIQETQYF TRBJ2-5 TRBV28 TRBD2 .
TGTGCCAGCAGCAAACCGACAGAAACCTACGAGCAGTACTTC CASSKPTETYEQYF TRBJ2-7 TRBV5-5 . .
TGTGCCAGCAGTTTATTAGCGGCAGGGGGCGCCCCTGGGGCCAACGTCCTGACTTTC CASSLLAAGGAPGANVLTF TRBJ2-6 TRBV28 TRBD1 .
TGCGCCAGCAGTTTAACAGGGCTCAACGAGCAGTACTTC CASSLTGLNEQYF TRBJ2-7 TRBV5-1 . .
TGTGCCTGGAGTTTCAGGGTGAGCACTGAAGCTTTCTTT CAWSFRVSTEAFF TRBJ1-1 TRBV30 . .
TGTGCCAGTGTCGGGGGGGGTTCGGAAAAACTGTTTTTT CASVGGGSEKLFF TRBJ1-4 TRBV28 . .
TGCGCCAGCAGTGTTTGCAGGGAGGGCAAAAACATTCAGTACTTC CASSVCREGKNIQYF TRBJ2-4 TRBV10-1 TRBD2 few
TGTGCCAGCAGTCGGGTCGACAGTTATTATGGCTACACCTTC CASSRVDSYYGYTF TRBJ1-2 TRBV6-5 . few
TGTGCCAGCAGCCGGGGGGGGGAGACCCAGTACTTC CASSRGGETQYF TRBJ2-5 TRBV2 TRBD2 .
TGTGCCAGCAGCTTTGGACAGGGAGTCGGGCCCCAGCATTTT CASSFGQGVGPQHF TRBJ1-5 TRBV11-2 TRBD1 .
TGTGCCAGCAGGCAGGAGGGGGGGGTTTACAATGAGCAGTTCTTC CASRQEGGVYNEQFF TRBJ2-1 TRBV6-1 . .
TGTGCCAGCGCGTCTAACTCGGGGAAGGAGACCCAGTACTTC CASASNSGKETQYF TRBJ2-5 TRBV7-7 . few
TGTGCCAGCAGCAGGACAGGGAGGGACACCATATATTTT CASSRTGRDTIYF TRBJ1-3 TRBV27 TRBD1 .
TGTGCCAGCAGGCGAGACAAGAAACGCTACAATCAGCCCCAGCATTTT CASRRDKKRYNQPQHF TRBJ1-5 TRBV2 . .